Listed here are 2 T cell receptor beta chains from one sample, sequenced in a study of shared clonotypes between healthy human individuals. The table came from immunoSEQ multiplex PCR; TCRdb's copy has only in-frame clones and leaves some out. The sample consists of about 2,500,000 clones, approximately 94% of them appearing once. The sample consisted of naive CD4+ T cells sorted from blood. The subset denotes: CD45RA+ positively selected. Receptors were obtained from a man between 18 and 35 years old in good health.

The chain joins TRBV27 to TRBJ2-3, with a tentative D call TRBD2 (6 bases). V was pared by 3 bases and J by 8 bases, with 21 bases between. The CDR3 loop spans 16 amino acids. Per the germline V gene, CDR1 is MNHEY and CDR2 is SMNVEV (reference sequence). The CDR3 DNA sequence: TGTGCCAGCAGTTTCTATACGTCCCCCGGGACTCCTACGCAGTATTTT. It codes for CASSFYTSPGTPTQYF.

V usage is TRBV7-8 and J usage is TRBJ2-2; tentative D call: TRBD1 (5 bases). CDR1 is SGHVS, CDR2 FQNEAQ, per germline. Trimming left V 3 bases short and J 6 bases short, with 20 bases between. CDR3 size: 17 residues. DNA of the CDR3: TGTGCCAGCAGCTTCGGAAGGGGAACTATTGGCCCCGGGGAGCTGTTTTTT. Encoded protein: CASSFGRGTIGPGELFF.